This T cell receptor (beta chain) is drawn from a study of beta chain features in type 1 diabetes. V shed 4 bases and J shed 0 bases, with 16 bases lying between them. The length of the CDR3 is 16 residues. Germline V gene data show CDR1 as SGHDT and CDR2 as YYEEEE. Investigators reverse transcribed all isolated RNA, so they sequenced expressed TCRB transcripts. Repertoires were generated with immunoSEQ multiplex PCR, while TCRdb's copy carries only in-frame clones and drops some. The sample has 300,000 to 350,000 clones; around 13% are singletons. The sample holds a few counts of this clone. No antigen is known for it. Study outcomes and limitations: More deletions and fewer insertions at VDJ junctions were seen in type 1 diabetes patients.

The rearrangement links TRBV5-6 to TRBJ1-1; maybe TRBD1 (5 bases). Sequences were obtained from central memory CD4+ T cells from blood. The receptor was derived from a man younger than 40 in good health. In DNA, the CDR3 is TGTGCCAGCAGCCCCATCGGGGCGGCGATGAACACTGAAGCTTTCTTT. As protein: CASSPIGAAMNTEAFF.